One sample yielded the 20 T cell receptor beta chains listed below, sequenced in a study of blood T cells in healthy people across ages. The authors ran a second PCR of roughly 6 to 12 cycles using a sample-barcoded 5' primer and a J-beta primer mix. Via MiXCR, TCRdb re-called the 5' RACE reads, giving one row per CDR3 protein. The table shows 600,000 to 800,000 distinct CDR3 sequences, with over 20% occurring only once. The specimen sequenced was blood. These receptors came from a man in his 70s in good health.

The rearrangement joins TRBV28 to TRBJ2-5; D is perhaps TRBD2 (6 bases). The J call is doubtful: the DNA matches TRBJ2-1 better. The CDR3 contains 15 residues. Looked up from germline, CDR1 is MDHEN and CDR2 is SYDVKM. The CDR3 sequence is CASSSGDGVKGEQFF. In DNA, the CDR3 is TGTGCCAGCAGTTCGGGGGACGGAGTAAAGGGAGAGCAGTTCTTC.

This clonotype was seen only a few times. The gene calls are TRBV6-1 and TRBJ2-6; D is unresolved. Germline V gives CDR1 MNHNS, CDR2 SASEGT. The length of the CDR3 is 17 residues. Trimming stripped 8 bases from V and 4 bases from J, with 21 bases between. The CDR3 DNA follows: TGTGCCAGCTCGGTTGCCAGCGACATGAGAGGGGCCAACGTCCTGACTTTC. Residues: CASSVASDMRGANVLTF.

About this clonotype: The CDR3 does not end in the conserved phenylalanine or tryptophan, so this is likely a read error. In DNA, the CDR3 is TGTGCCAGTAGCTTAAATCCGGGCTCTGGAAACACCATATATCTT. Protein product: CASSLNPGSGNTIYL. This sequence joins TRBV7-3 and TRBJ1-3; D not resolved. Germline CDR1 SGHTA, CDR2 FQGTGA. The CDR3 is 15 amino acids.

This clonotype has only a few counts. The chain employs TRBV9 and TRBJ2-5; TRBD2 aligns across 10 bases. The closer fit of TRBJ2-7 to the DNA end suggests the J call may be wrong. CDR1 and CDR2 (germline): SGDLS, YYNGEE. CDR3 length: 14 amino acids. CDR3 nucleotide sequence: TGTGCCAGCAGCGCGGGACTAGCGCTGTACGAGCAGTACTTC. This encodes CASSAGLALYEQYF.

The chain combines TRBV5-1 with TRBJ2-1, with D unclear. Germline V gene lookup returns CDR1 SGHRS and CDR2 YFSETQ. The ends were cut back, 4 bases at V and 0 bases at J, with 17 bases in the middle. The CDR3 totals 17 residues. The CDR3 bases are TGCGCCAGCAGCCAAACAATTCAGGTTAGCTCCTACAATGAGCAGTTCTTC. Its protein is CASSQTIQVSSYNEQFF.

This clonotype was observed a handful of times. The junction and the germline gene differ at one end; a read error may be behind it. This sequence joins TRBV6-2 or TRBV6-3 and TRBJ2-6, with a possible D match to TRBD1 (5 bases). The V gene's germline CDR1 is MNHEY and CDR2 SVGEGT. The CDR3 has 14 amino acids. As DNA, the CDR3 is TGTGCCAGCTTAGTGAGGTCTGGGGCCAACGCCCTGACTTTC. This sequence encodes CASLVRSGANALTF.

The chain combines TRBV7-9 with TRBJ1-1; the match to TRBD1 covers 7 bases. CDR1 and CDR2 from the germline V gene are SEHNR and FQNEAQ (reference sequence). CDR3 length equals 15 residues. V lost 2 bases to trimming and J lost 2 bases; unmatched junction nucleotides: 5. CDR3 loop: CASSLPGGTNTEAFF. CDR3 DNA sequence: TGTGCCAGCAGCTTACCAGGGGGAACAAACACTGAAGCTTTCTTT.

The chain joins TRBV29-1 to TRBJ2-3; D is ambiguous. Germline V gives CDR1 SQVTM, CDR2 ANQGSEA. Trimming shortened V by 2 bases and J by 3 bases, and 21 bases separated the two germline ends. CDR3 length: 17 residues. The CDR3 loop is CSVEFLAVRTGTDTQYF. The CDR3 DNA is TGCAGCGTTGAATTTCTGGCCGTACGGACCGGGACAGATACGCAGTATTTT.

A remark on this clonotype: One end of the junction does not line up with germline, which may come from a read error. The chain combines TRBV29-1 with TRBJ2-7; a possible D gene is TRBD1 (7 bases). Germline V gene lookup returns CDR1 SQVTM and CDR2 ANQGSEA. The CDR3 sequence is 11 residues long. The CDR3 nucleotides are TGCGGCGTAGGGGGCGCGGGAGAGCAGTACTTC. It is translated as CGVGGAGEQYF.

This clonotype was detected ten times or more. The chain employs TRBV10-3 and TRBJ2-1, with 8 bases lining up with TRBD1. The junction had 8 bases not matched to a gene; V was cut back by 6 bases and J by 7 bases. From germline, CDR1 is ENHRY and CDR2 SYGVKD. CDR3 length: 14 residues. For the CDR3, the DNA is TGTGCCATCAGCCCGACAGGGGTGGAAAATGAGCAGTTCTTC. It codes for CAISPTGVENEQFF.

The chain couples TRBV5-1 to TRBJ2-3; D is perhaps TRBD2 (5 bases). The CDR3 has 16 residues. Germline CDR1 and CDR2: SGHRS and YFSETQ. Trimming removed 0 bases from V and 0 bases from J, with 11 bases in between. The CDR3 nucleotides read TGCGCCAGCAGCTTGGTGGCGACTACGAGCACAGATACGCAGTATTTT. Translation gives CASSLVATTSTDTQYF.

This chain uses TRBV7-2 with TRBJ2-7; TRBD2 agrees at 10 bases. Germline lookup yields CDR1 SGHTA and CDR2 FQGNSA. The CDR3 is 15 amino acids. V was pared by 2 bases and J by 5 bases, with 6 bases of the junction left unmatched. For the CDR3, the DNA is TGTGCCAGCAGCTTAACTAGCGGGACTTCCAACGAGCAGTACTTC. It yields the protein CASSLTSGTSNEQYF.

This clonotype appeared a few times. The chain employs TRBV20-1 and TRBJ2-1; D uncertain. The CDR3 runs 13 residues. Germline lookup yields CDR1 DFQATT and CDR2 SNEGSKA (reference sequence). V dropped 4 bases and J dropped 5 bases, with 12 bases sitting between them. CDR3 region: CSAKPTEDNEQFF. The CDR3 DNA reads TGCAGTGCTAAACCCACAGAGGACAATGAGCAGTTCTTC.

This clonotype has a handful of counts. The chain recombines TRBV27 with TRBJ2-3; 10 bases fit TRBD1. The CDR3 is 16 amino acids. Trimming cost V 3 bases and J 6 bases; bases outside gene matches: 9. Per germline, CDR1 MNHEY and CDR2 SMNVEV (reference sequence). The CDR3 nucleotides read TGTGCCAGCAGTTTTAAGGGGACAGGGGTACTCGATACGCAGTATTTT. This sequence encodes CASSFKGTGVLDTQYF.

This clonotype was detected only a few times. Germline is not matched at one junction end, which may reflect a read error. The J gene is TRBJ2-5, the V gene TRBV6-2 or TRBV6-3; 9 nucleotides match TRBD2. Germline CDR1 reads MNHEY; CDR2 reads SVGEGT. The CDR3 extends over 12 amino acids. The CDR3 protein is CAGRTSVETQYF. As DNA, the CDR3 is TGTGCCGGCAGGACTAGCGTGGAGACCCAGTACTTC.

The genes are TRBV28 and TRBJ2-1; possible D gene TRBD2, 5 bases. The CDR3 has 15 residues. V was shortened by 1 base and J by 0 bases, with 7 bases between the two germline ends. CDR1 is MDHEN and CDR2 is SYDVKM in the germline V gene. CDR3 in amino acids: CASSLFGSSYNEQFF. The CDR3 bases are TGTGCCAGCAGTTTATTTGGGAGCTCCTACAATGAGCAGTTCTTC.

The rearrangement uses TRBV6-6 and TRBJ2-5; D may match TRBD1 or TRBD2 (5 bases each). The CDR3 covers 15 residues. Trimming left V 0 bases short and J 3 bases short, with 11 bases between. CDR1 is MNHNY and CDR2 is SVGAGI in the germline V gene (reference sequence). CDR3 DNA: TGTGCCAGCAGTTACTCGGGACCCGGCGAAGAGACCCAGTACTTC. It translates to CASSYSGPGEETQYF.

This rearrangement joins TRBV20-1 to TRBJ2-7; D is possibly TRBD2 (5 bases). CDR3 size: 14 residues. The ends were cut back, 3 bases at V and 3 bases at J, with 15 bases in the middle. Per the germline V gene, CDR1 is DFQATT and CDR2 is SNEGSKA (reference sequence). CDR3 sequence (DNA): TGCAGTGCTAGGTTGGGAGCGTCCGACTACGAGCAGTACTTC. Amino acid sequence: CSARLGASDYEQYF.

Ten or more counts support this clonotype. This sequence joins TRBV27 and TRBJ2-7; possibly TRBD1 for D (6 bases). In germline, CDR1 is MNHEY, CDR2 SMNVEV (reference sequence). Trimming cost V 3 bases and J 1 base, with 10 bases left between them. This CDR3 contains 14 residues. As DNA, the CDR3 is TGTGCCAGCAGTTTCGACAGGATGTCCTACGAGCAGTACTTC. It encodes CASSFDRMSYEQYF.

The table lists this clonotype with many counts. CDR3 sequence: CSVEDSGLAEGSDTQYF. The CDR3 bases are TGCAGCGTTGAAGATAGTGGCCTAGCGGAGGGTTCCGATACGCAGTATTTT. The chain couples TRBV29-1 to TRBJ2-3; 7 bases fit TRBD2. The V and J ends lost 0 bases and 6 bases, in that order; junction bases with no gene match: 15. CDR1 and CDR2 (germline): SQVTM, ANQGSEA. This CDR3 contains 17 residues.